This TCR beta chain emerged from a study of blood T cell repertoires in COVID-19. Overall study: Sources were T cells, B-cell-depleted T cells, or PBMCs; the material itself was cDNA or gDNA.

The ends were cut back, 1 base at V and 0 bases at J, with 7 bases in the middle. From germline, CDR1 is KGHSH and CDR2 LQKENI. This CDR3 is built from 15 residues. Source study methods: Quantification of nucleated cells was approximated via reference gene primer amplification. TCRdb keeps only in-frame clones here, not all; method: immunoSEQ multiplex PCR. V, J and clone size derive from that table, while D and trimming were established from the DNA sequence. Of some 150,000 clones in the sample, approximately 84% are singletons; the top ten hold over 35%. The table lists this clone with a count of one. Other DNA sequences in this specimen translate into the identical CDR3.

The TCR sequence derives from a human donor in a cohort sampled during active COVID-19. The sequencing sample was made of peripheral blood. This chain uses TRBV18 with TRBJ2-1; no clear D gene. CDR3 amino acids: CASSPLASSYNEQFF. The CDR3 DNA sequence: TGTGCCAGCTCACCACTAGCTAGCTCCTACAATGAGCAGTTCTTC.